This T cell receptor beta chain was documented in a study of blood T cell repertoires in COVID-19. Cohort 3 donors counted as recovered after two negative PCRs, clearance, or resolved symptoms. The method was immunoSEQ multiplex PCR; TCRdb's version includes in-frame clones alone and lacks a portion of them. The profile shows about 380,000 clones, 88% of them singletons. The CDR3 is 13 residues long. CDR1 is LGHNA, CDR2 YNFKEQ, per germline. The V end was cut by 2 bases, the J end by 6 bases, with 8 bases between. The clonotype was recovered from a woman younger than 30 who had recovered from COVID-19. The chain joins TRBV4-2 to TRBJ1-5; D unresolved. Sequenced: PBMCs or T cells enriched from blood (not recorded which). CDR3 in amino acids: CASSQFKSQPQHF. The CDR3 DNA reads TGTGCCAGCAGCCAATTTAAGAGTCAGCCCCAGCATTTT.